This passage covers 17 T cell receptor beta chains from one sample sequenced in a study of blood T cell repertoires in COVID-19. The assay was immunoSEQ multiplex PCR, and TCRdb's table has in-frame clones only and misses some. The sample holds 150,000 to 200,000 clones, approximately 80% seen once. Sequencing input: PBMCs or T cells enriched from blood (not recorded which). Receptors were obtained from a man between 60 and 75 years old who had been exposed to COVID-19.

V gene TRBV19 combines with J gene TRBJ2-5; D not resolved. Germline CDR1 reads LNHDA; CDR2 reads SQIVND (reference sequence). The CDR3 length is 12 residues. Trimming cost V 6 bases and J 7 bases, with 12 bases left between them. The CDR3 is CASSPATGTQYF. The CDR3 DNA sequence: TGTGCCAGTAGCCCCGCAACGGGGACCCAGTACTTC.

V and J are TRBV23-1 and TRBJ2-1; D perhaps matches TRBD1 (6 bases). TRBV23-1 falls under the ORF class, with uncertain function. V lost 2 bases and J 2 bases, leaving 13 bases between the germline ends. The CDR3 length is 16 residues. The CDR3 DNA follows: TGCGCCAGCAGTCAAATGTCGGACAGCACCTACAATGAGCAGTTCTTC. Its protein product is CASSQMSDSTYNEQFF.

This clone came up a few times. The gene calls are TRBV11-2 and TRBJ1-1; D unclear. Looked up from germline, CDR1 is SGHAT and CDR2 is FQNNGV. CDR3 length equals 15 residues. The V end was cut by 5 bases, the J end by 7 bases, with 20 bases between. The CDR3 sequence is CASSPNFVGAGEAFF. For the CDR3, the DNA is TGTGCCAGCAGCCCCAACTTTGTGGGCGCAGGTGAAGCTTTCTTT.

The CDR3 loop reads CASSSPLQGIGGYTF. DNA of the CDR3: TGTGCCAGCAGTTCGCCCTTACAGGGGATTGGGGGCTACACCTTC. The V call is TRBV27, the J call TRBJ1-2; 7 bases match TRBD1. The J segment lost 8 bases and the V segment lost 4 bases, leaving 13 bases of the junction unmatched. The CDR3 loop spans 15 amino acids. The germline CDR1 and CDR2 sequences are MNHEY and SMNVEV (reference sequence).

The chain is built from TRBV7-2 and TRBJ1-5, with 11 bases identical to TRBD1. Germline lookup yields CDR1 SGHTA and CDR2 FQGNSA. The J segment lost 4 bases and the V segment lost 5 bases, leaving 7 bases of the junction unmatched. This CDR3 contains 16 residues. The chain's CDR3 is CASSPKGTGGNQPQHF. The CDR3 DNA reads TGTGCCAGCAGCCCAAAGGGGACAGGGGGAAATCAGCCCCAGCATTTT.

Comments on this clone: This CDR3 is also generated by other DNA sequences in the sample. The chain carries TRBV11-2 and TRBJ2-3; 9 positions match TRBD1. Trimming at V came to 1 base and at J to 3 bases, leaving 2 bases not matched to a gene. Per germline, CDR1 SGHAT and CDR2 FQNNGV. The CDR3 covers 15 residues. In DNA form, the CDR3 reads TGTGCCAGCAGCTTAGGAGACAGGGGGACAGATACGCAGTATTTT. It specifies CASSLGDRGTDTQYF.

There are a few counts of this clone. The J gene is TRBJ1-5, the V gene TRBV29-1; 7 nucleotides match TRBD1. The CDR3 has 13 amino acids. With 6 bases clipped from V and 6 bases from J, the junction kept 8 bases outside the gene matches. Germline V gene lookup returns CDR1 SQVTM and CDR2 ANQGSEA. CDR3 nucleotides: TGCAGCGTGGGACAGTCTATCGCTCAGCCCCAGCATTTT. Protein sequence: CSVGQSIAQPQHF.

The chain combines TRBV5-1 with TRBJ2-7, with 7 positions matching TRBD1. Germline V CDR1 and CDR2: SGHRS, YFSETQ. Trimming removed 0 bases from V and 3 bases from J; junction bases left unmatched: 3. The CDR3 contains 14 residues. The CDR3 protein is CASSLGQGDYEQYF. As DNA, the CDR3 is TGCGCCAGCAGCTTGGGACAGGGAGACTACGAGCAGTACTTC. The full variable domain, with the rest looked up from reference TRBV5-1 and TRBJ2-7, is KAGVTQTPRYLIKTRGQQVTLSCSPISGHRSVSWYQQTPGQGLQFLFEYFSETQRNKGNFPGRFSGRQFSNSRSEMNVSTLELGDSALYLCASSLGQGDYEQYFGPGTRLTVT.

This rearrangement joins TRBV7-3 to TRBJ2-2, with TRBD2 as a possible D gene (5 bases). This CDR3 has 17 amino acids. Germline-derived CDR1 and CDR2 are SGHTA and FQGTGA. Trimming removed 5 bases from V and 0 bases from J, with 16 bases in between. CDR3 loop: CASSPLLSVANTGELFF. The CDR3 DNA reads TGTGCCAGCAGCCCACTACTTAGCGTGGCGAACACCGGGGAGCTGTTTTTT.

The rearrangement joins TRBV7-9 to TRBJ2-1; 12 positions match TRBD2. The V and J ends lost 4 bases and 8 bases, in that order; junction bases with no gene match: 9. CDR3 length: 16 residues. Germline CDR1 reads SEHNR; CDR2 reads FQNEAQ (reference sequence). CDR3 protein: CASSSPTSGSSHEQFF. The DNA of the CDR3 is TGTGCCAGCAGCTCACCGACTAGCGGGAGTTCCCATGAGCAGTTCTTC.

V and J are TRBV9 and TRBJ2-7; unclear D gene. Germline-derived CDR1 and CDR2 are SGDLS and YYNGEE. The CDR3 has 13 amino acids. Between the trimmed V and J ends, which lost 0 bases and 1 base, there was a span of 5 bases. The CDR3 coding sequence is TGTGCCAGCAGCGTAGGTGAGTCCTACGAGCAGTACTTC. Translation: CASSVGESYEQYF.

V gene TRBV7-2 combines with J gene TRBJ2-1, with 10 bases fitting TRBD2. The V gene's germline CDR1 is SGHTA and CDR2 FQGNSA. This CDR3 is built from 14 residues. Unmatched junction bases numbered 10, after V lost 4 bases and J lost 13 bases. The CDR3 DNA follows: TGTGCCAGCAGCTCTAGCGGGAGTTTCCCTCTTCAGTTCTTC. It codes for CASSSSGSFPLQFF.

The rearrangement joins TRBV9 to TRBJ2-7; the match to TRBD2 covers 7 bases. The V and J ends lost 7 bases and 0 bases, in that order; junction bases with no gene match: 10. Germline V gene lookup returns CDR1 SGDLS and CDR2 YYNGEE. The CDR3 spans 15 residues. The CDR3 DNA follows: TGTGCCAGCTCACCCCGGGGGGATTACTCCTACGAGCAGTACTTC. Amino acids: CASSPRGDYSYEQYF.

There are a few counts of this clone. This chain links TRBV7-2 with TRBJ2-2; maybe TRBD1 (6 bases). V lost 2 bases and J lost 7, with 11 bases in between. Per the germline V gene, CDR1 is SGHTA and CDR2 is FQGNSA. The CDR3 contains 14 residues. This CDR3 is CASSLKQGIGELFF. In DNA form, the CDR3 reads TGTGCCAGCAGCTTAAAACAGGGTATCGGGGAGCTGTTTTTT. Supplemented by reference TRBV7-2 and TRBJ2-2, the full variable domain reads GAGVSQSPSNKVTEKGKDVELRCDPISGHTALYWYRQSLGQGLEFLIYFQGNSAPDKSGLPSDRFSAERTGGSVSTLTIQRTQQEDSAVYLCASSLKQGIGELFFGEGSRLTVL.

The DNA for the CDR3 is TGCGCCAGCAGCCAGCGCGGGAGGGCGTACGAGCAGTACTTC. Its protein product is CASSQRGRAYEQYF. The V call is TRBV4-1, the J call TRBJ2-7; 9 bases align to TRBD2. Germline lookup yields CDR1 MGHRA and CDR2 YSYEKL. The CDR3 runs to 14 residues. Trimming cost V 3 bases and J 4 bases; bases outside gene matches: 4.

CDR3 region: CATNRWASGFQETQYF. DNA for the CDR3: TGTGCCACCAACCGGTGGGCTAGCGGTTTTCAAGAGACCCAGTACTTC. V usage is TRBV5-4 and J usage is TRBJ2-5, with 7 bases identical to TRBD2. There are 16 residues in the CDR3. V shed 9 bases, J shed 2 bases, and the junction held 16 bases outside the gene matches. CDR1 and CDR2 from the germline V gene are SGHNT and YYREEE (reference sequence).

This chain links TRBV5-3 with TRBJ2-1; TRBD1 might be the D (6 bases). Being an ORF, TRBV5-3 has a function that is uncertain. This CDR3 has 17 residues. V lost 1 base, J lost 4 bases, and 18 bases lay in between. The CDR3 nucleotides read TGTGCCAGAAGCTTGTGGACAGCGATCGCAAATTACAATGAGCAGTTCTTC. Translation: CARSLWTAIANYNEQFF.